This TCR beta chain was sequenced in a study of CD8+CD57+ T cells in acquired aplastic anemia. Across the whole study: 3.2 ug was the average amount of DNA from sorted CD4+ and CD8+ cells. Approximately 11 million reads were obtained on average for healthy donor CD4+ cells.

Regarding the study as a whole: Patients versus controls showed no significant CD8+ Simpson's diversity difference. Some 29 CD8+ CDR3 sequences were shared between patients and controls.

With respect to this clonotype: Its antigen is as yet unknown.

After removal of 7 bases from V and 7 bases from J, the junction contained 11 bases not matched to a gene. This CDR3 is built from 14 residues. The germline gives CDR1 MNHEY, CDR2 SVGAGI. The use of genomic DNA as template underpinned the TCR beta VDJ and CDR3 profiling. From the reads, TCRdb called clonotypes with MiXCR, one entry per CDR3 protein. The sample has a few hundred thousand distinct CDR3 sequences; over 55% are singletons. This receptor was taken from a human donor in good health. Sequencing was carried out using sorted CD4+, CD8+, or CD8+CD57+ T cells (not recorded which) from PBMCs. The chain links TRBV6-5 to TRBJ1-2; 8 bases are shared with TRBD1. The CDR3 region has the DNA TGTGCCAGCAATCACCGACAGGGGTTAGGTGGCTACACCTTC. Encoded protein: CASNHRQGLGGYTF.